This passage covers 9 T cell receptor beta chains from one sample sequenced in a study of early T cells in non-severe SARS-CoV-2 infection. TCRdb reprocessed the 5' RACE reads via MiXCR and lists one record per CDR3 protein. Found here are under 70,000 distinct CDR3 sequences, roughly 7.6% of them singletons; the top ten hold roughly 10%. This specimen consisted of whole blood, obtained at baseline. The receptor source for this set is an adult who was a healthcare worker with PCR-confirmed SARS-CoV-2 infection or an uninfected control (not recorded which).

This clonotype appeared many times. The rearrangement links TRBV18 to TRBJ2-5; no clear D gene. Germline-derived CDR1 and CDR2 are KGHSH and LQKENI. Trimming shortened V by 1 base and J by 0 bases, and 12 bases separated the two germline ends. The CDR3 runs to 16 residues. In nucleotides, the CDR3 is TGTGCCAGCTCACCACGTGAAAAGAGTAACCAAGAGACCCAGTACTTC. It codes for CASSPREKSNQETQYF.

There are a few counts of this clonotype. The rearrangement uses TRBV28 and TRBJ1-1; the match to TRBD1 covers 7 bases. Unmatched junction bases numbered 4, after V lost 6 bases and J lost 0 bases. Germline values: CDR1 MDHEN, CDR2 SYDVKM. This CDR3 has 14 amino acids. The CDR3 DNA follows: TGTGCCAGCAGGTCGGGACAGATGAACACTGAAGCTTTCTTT. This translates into CASRSGQMNTEAFF.

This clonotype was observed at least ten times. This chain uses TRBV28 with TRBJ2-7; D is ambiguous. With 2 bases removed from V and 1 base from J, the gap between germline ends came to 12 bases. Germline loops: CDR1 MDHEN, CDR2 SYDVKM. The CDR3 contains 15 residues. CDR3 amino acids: CASSLVVSPSYEQYF. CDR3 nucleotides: TGTGCCAGCAGTTTAGTTGTCAGTCCTTCCTACGAGCAGTACTTC.

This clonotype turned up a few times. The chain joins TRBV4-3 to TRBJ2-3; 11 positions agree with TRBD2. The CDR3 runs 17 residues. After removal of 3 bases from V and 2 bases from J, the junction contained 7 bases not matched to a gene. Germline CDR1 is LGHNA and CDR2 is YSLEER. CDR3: CASSQDTSGSLTDTQYF. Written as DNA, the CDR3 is TGCGCCAGCAGCCAGGATACTAGCGGGAGCCTCACAGATACGCAGTATTTT.

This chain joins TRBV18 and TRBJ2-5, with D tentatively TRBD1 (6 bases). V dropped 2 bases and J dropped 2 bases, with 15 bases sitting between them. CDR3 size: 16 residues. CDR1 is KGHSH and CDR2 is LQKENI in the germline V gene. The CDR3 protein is CASSPETGLPQETQYF. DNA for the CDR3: TGTGCCAGCTCACCAGAAACAGGGCTCCCACAAGAGACCCAGTACTTC.

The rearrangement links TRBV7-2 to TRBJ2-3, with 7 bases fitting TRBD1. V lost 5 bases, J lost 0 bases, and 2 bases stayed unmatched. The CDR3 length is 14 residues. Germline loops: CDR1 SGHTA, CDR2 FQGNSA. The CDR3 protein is CASSKGQSTDTQYF. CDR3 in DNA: TGTGCCAGCAGCAAGGGACAGAGCACAGATACGCAGTATTTT.

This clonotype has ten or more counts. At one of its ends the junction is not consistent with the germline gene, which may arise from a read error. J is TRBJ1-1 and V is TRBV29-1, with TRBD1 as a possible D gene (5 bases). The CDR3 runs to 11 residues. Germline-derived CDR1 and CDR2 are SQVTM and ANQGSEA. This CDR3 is CSVEGTGRAFF. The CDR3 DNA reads TGCAGCGTAGAAGGTACAGGTCGAGCTTTCTTT.

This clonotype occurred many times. DNA for the CDR3: TGTGCCAGCAACCAGGGGGAGGAGGGCTACACCTTC. It codes for CASNQGEEGYTF. The chain links TRBV6-6 to TRBJ1-2; 7 nucleotides align to TRBD1. Germline V gives CDR1 MNHNY, CDR2 SVGAGI (reference sequence). The CDR3 has 12 residues. The V gene end was trimmed by 7 bases and the J gene end by 8 bases; junction bases not matched to a gene: 7.

The CDR3 here is CALVASGRSSAEQFF. CDR3 in DNA: TGCGCCCTCGTGGCTAGCGGGAGGTCATCGGCTGAGCAGTTCTTC. The chain recombines TRBV23-1 with TRBJ2-1, with 11 bases matching TRBD2. TRBV23-1 qualifies as an ORF whose function is uncertain. This CDR3 is built from 15 residues. After removal of 11 bases from V and 9 bases from J, the junction contained 15 bases not matched to a gene.